The subject of this entry is one T cell receptor (beta chain). As yet, its antigen is unknown. This sample stems from a study of breast tumors, draining lymph nodes, adjacent tissues. TCRdb independently ran MiXCR on the multiplex PCR reads; one entry per CDR3 protein. The profile shows about 7,600 distinct CDR3 sequences, 65% to 75% of them singletons. The V gene's germline CDR1 is DFQATT and CDR2 SNEGSKA (reference sequence). This CDR3 spans 13 amino acids. Trimming pared 5 bases from V and 2 bases from J, leaving 12 bases between. Findings and caveats of the study: Tumor T cell lymph node origin was a supported hypothesis, not proven. Compared with basal-like, luminal-like tumors shared significantly more repertoire with nontumor tissue. The data were judged consistent with most tumor T cells coming from lymph node and expanding in tumor.

This TCR was recovered from a female donor with breast cancer. Some clones in this sample may be carry-over from other donors' samples. The chain joins TRBV20-1 to TRBJ1-2, with a tentative D call TRBD1 (5 bases). The sequencing input was tumor-adjacent breast tissue. This CDR3 reads CSAPLSGNYGYTF. The CDR3 region has the DNA TGCAGTGCTCCTTTATCAGGGAACTATGGCTACACCTTC.